The sample holds many counts of the clone carrying this TCR beta chain. The antigen remains undetermined. Alongside a J-beta primer mix, a sample-barcoded 5' primer served in a second PCR lasting about 6 to 12 cycles. The authors tagged each cDNA molecule using a template-switch adaptor with 12 random nucleotides. TCRdb re-analysed the 5' RACE reads in MiXCR, keeping a single row per CDR3 protein. The table shows 590,000 or so distinct CDR3 sequences, with 25% to 30% occurring only once. The sample originates from a study of blood T cells in healthy people across ages. Findings of the study overall: Diversity estimates from one million T cells were considered underestimates.

Germline trimming cut 3 bases from V and 3 bases from J; bases unmatched to any gene: 5. The CDR3 consists of 15 residues. Germline V lookup: CDR1 SNHLY, CDR2 FYNNEI. The genes are TRBV2 and TRBJ2-7; 10 bases map to TRBD1. Sequences were obtained from blood. The sequence derives from a woman older than 75 in good health. The CDR3 is CASSDLRDRGYEQYF. CDR3 nucleotide sequence: TGTGCCAGCAGTGACCTCCGGGACAGGGGCTACGAGCAGTACTTC.